Listed below are T cell receptor beta chains from one sample, sequenced in a study of response to subunit inactivated influenza vaccine. TCRdb re-analysed the RT-PCR reads in MiXCR, keeping a single row per CDR3 protein. The sample contains a few hundred thousand distinct CDR3 sequences, less than 25% of which appear only once. The sequenced sample was PBMCs from blood, obtained approximately 20 months after vaccination. These receptors came from a man aged 45-69 years who received an inactivated influenza vaccine. CDR3s include the opening cysteine and the closing phenylalanine or tryptophan. The order of the fields is D gene, V gene, clone size, J gene, CDR3 DNA, CDR3 protein. A D gene is named only where the DNA matches it firmly. A clone size is listed for some rows: how often the clone was seen (once, few, many), or a class if it is expanded.

TRBD1	TRBV15	few	TRBJ2-1	TGTGCCACCGAAAGAGGGGGGACAGGGATCTACAATGAGCAGTTCTTC	CATERGGTGIYNEQFF
-	TRBV28	-	TRBJ2-1	TGTGCCAGCAGTTTACTACAGCCGATATCCAATGAGCAGTTCTTC	CASSLLQPISNEQFF
-	TRBV4-3	-	TRBJ2-7	TGCGCCAGCAGCCAGTATCAGGGGAAGGTCGACGAGCAGTACTTC	CASSQYQGKVDEQYF
TRBD1	TRBV15	few	TRBJ1-2	TGTGCCACCAGCAGAGATCGGGCAGGGGGCACGGGCTACACCTTC	CATSRDRAGGTGYTF
TRBD1	TRBV5-1	-	TRBJ1-2	TGCGCCAGCAGCTCGGGACAGGTCTATGGCTACACCTTC	CASSSGQVYGYTF
-	TRBV27	few	TRBJ1-6	TGTGCCAGCGGGCGGGTTGGACAGCACTATAATTCACCCCTCCACTTT	CASGRVGQHYNSPLHF
-	TRBV24-1	-	TRBJ2-5	TGTGCCACCAGTGATACGGGGCTCCAAGAGACCCAGTACTTC	CATSDTGLQETQYF
-	TRBV11-2	-	TRBJ2-5	TGTGCCAGCAGCCCCCCCTCTGGCCAAGAGACCCAGTACTTC	CASSPPSGQETQYF
TRBD1	TRBV7-8	few	TRBJ1-2	TGTGCCAGCAGCTCCAGGGACAGGGAGCGTCTGGCTGGCTACACCTTC	CASSSRDRERLAGYTF
-	TRBV4-3	-	TRBJ2-7	TGCGCCAGCAGCCAAGAGTTCACAGACAGGATTATCGACGAGCAGTACTTC	CASSQEFTDRIIDEQYF
TRBD1	TRBV6-2/TRBV6-3	-	TRBJ1-5	TGTGCCAGCAGCTCTTGGGGGGGACAGGGAGGTTATTTTAGCAATCAGCCCCAGCATTTT	CASSSWGGQGGYFSNQPQHF
TRBD1	TRBV7-2	few	TRBJ1-2	TGTGCCAGCAGCTTAGATTCCGGGACAGGGGCATATGGCTACACCTTC	CASSLDSGTGAYGYTF
-	TRBV19	few	TRBJ2-7	TGTGCCAGTAGCATCTCCCAGGGGAGAGGCAACGAGCAGTACTTC	CASSISQGRGNEQYF
TRBD2	TRBV3-1	-	TRBJ2-7	TGTGCCAGCAGCCAGATAGGACTAGCGGGGGGCTACGAGCAGTACTTC	CASSQIGLAGGYEQYF
TRBD1	TRBV6-2/TRBV6-3	-	TRBJ2-1	TGTGCCAGCACCCCAGGGGGCCCGGCGGGTTACAATGAGCAGTTCTTC	CASTPGGPAGYNEQFF
-	TRBV18	-	TRBJ1-1	TGTGCCAGCTCACCACCGTCAGTGAACACTGAAGCTTTCTTT	CASSPPSVNTEAFF
-	TRBV4-1	few	TRBJ1-5	TGCGCCAGCAGCCCACTATGGGGGGACCTCAATCAGCCCCAGCATTTT	CASSPLWGDLNQPQHF
TRBD2	TRBV4-2	-	TRBJ2-2	TGTGCCAGCAGGATCCGCCCGCTAGCGGGAGCTACCGGGGAGCTGTTTTTT	CASRIRPLAGATGELFF
-	TRBV28	few	TRBJ2-7	TGTGCCAGCAGTTTACCCGACGGGGGGCGATACGAGCAGTACTTC	CASSLPDGGRYEQYF
TRBD2	TRBV2	many	TRBJ2-3	TGTGCCAGCAGTGACCCGGGACTAGCTCCTCTCGGGGTCTCAGATACGCAGTATTTT	CASSDPGLAPLGVSDTQYF
-	TRBV21-1	-	TRBJ2-1	TGTGCCAGCAGCAAAGCTTATTTGGGGGATCCTGAGCAGTTCTTC	CASSKAYLGDPEQFF
-	TRBV6-5	few	TRBJ1-2	TGTGCCAGCTTTTACGTTGTAGAAGGCTATGGCTACACCTTC	CASFYVVEGYGYTF
-	TRBV20-1	-	TRBJ2-3	TGCAGTGCTTCTGACAGGTCGGGTGATGATACGCAGTATTTT	CSASDRSGDDTQYF
-	TRBV6-2/TRBV6-3	few	TRBJ1-1	TGTGCCAGCAGTTCCTCCTTAAGACCGGCGAACACTGAAGCTTTCTTT	CASSSSLRPANTEAFF
TRBD1	TRBV20-1	-	TRBJ2-1	TGCAGCTGGACAGGGGGCGCATCCTACAATGAGCAGTTCTTC	CSWTGGASYNEQFF
-	TRBV9	once	TRBJ2-3	TGTGCCAGCAGCGTATCTCTCCTAGAAGATACGCAGTATTTT	CASSVSLLEDTQYF
-	TRBV19	few	TRBJ1-5	TGTGCCAGTAGTATCCGCGCAAAAGGTGGGAATCAGCCCCAGCATTTT	CASSIRAKGGNQPQHF
-	TRBV7-9	few	TRBJ1-5	TGTGCCAGCAGCTCATCCGATAGAGGGAGCAATCAGCCCCAGCATTTT	CASSSSDRGSNQPQHF
-	TRBV20-1	few	TRBJ2-3	TGCAGTGCTAGGCCCAGCGGGACAAGCACAGATACGCAGTATTTT	CSARPSGTSTDTQYF
-	TRBV5-1	few	TRBJ1-4	TGCGCCAGCAGCTTGGACCGTGAAAAACTGTTTTTT	CASSLDREKLFF
-	TRBV11-2	-	TRBJ1-2	TGTGCCAGCAGCACCCCCAAAAGACAGAGAGCTAACTATGGCTACACCTTC	CASSTPKRQRANYGYTF